This T cell receptor (beta chain) was identified in a study of T cells after yellow fever vaccination (dated by TCRdb to the late 2010s). Background for the entire study: The SMART-Seq v4 Ultra Low Input RNA kit was used to prepare libraries from fractions with low cell numbers. Two healthy male donors made up the cohort, one aged 18 to 30 years and the other aged 30 to 40 years. Bulk PBMC replicates and cell subsets were isolated from blood drawn at multiple timepoints before and after both primary and secondary immunization. Bulk TCR alpha and beta repertoires were sequenced longitudinally to track T-cell clones before and after primary and booster YFV17D yellow fever vaccination. The full study reports these points: After the booster, most clones that had expanded after primary vaccination were detected again (roughly 95% of CD4 and about 88% of CD8), suggesting broad maintenance of memory. The study included only a couple of donors, which limits how far the findings can be generalized. Computational filtering was needed because FACS-sorted repertoires could contain abundant contaminating clonotypes from the bulk population. Compared with the primary T-cell response, the secondary T-cell response was weaker but faster, peaking on day 5 rather than day 15. A small fraction of clonotypes showed up in both the CD4 and CD8 compartments, probably as a result of convergent recombination.

Turning to this clonotype: Its antigen has not been determined. The sample holds no much larger clone one base away, and base qualities are not on file.

What this sample's treatment or condition label stands for: live attenuated yellow fever vaccine strain. Two biological replicates of bulk PBMCs were collected at each blood-draw timepoint. A standard Ficoll-Paque protocol was used to isolate PBMCs from peripheral blood. RNA was extracted with TriZol from bulk PBMCs, CD4 and CD8 fractions, and dextramer-positive and dextramer-negative fractions. Synthesis of TCR cDNA relied on 5'RACE template switching, a step that introduced a universal primer site along with unique molecular identifiers. Priming of cDNA synthesis was performed from both the TCR alpha and TCR beta constant segments. Libraries were amplified in two PCR steps, with sample barcodes and sequencing adapters added in the second step. Sequencing of the libraries was done on either Illumina HiSeq 2500 (2x100 bp) or NovaSeq (2x150 bp). The original methods were these. MIGEC was used to demultiplex reads and collapse the reads into UMI consensus sequences, and MiXCR was used for V(D)J alignment. Using edgeR on replicate PBMC samples, clonotypes were called vaccine-responding if FDR was below 0.01 and the log2 fold change was above 5 up to day 15. CD4 or CD8 identity was assigned to each bulk clonotype according to whether the clonotype was present at higher abundance in the sequenced CD4 repertoire or the sequenced CD8 repertoire. TCRdb's own reprocessing of the public reads used fastp at Q25 and MiXCR and kept productive beta chains. Rows matching on CDR3 protein sequence are summarized as one entry with the most common DNA and genes. The V and J calls shown here were made by TCRdb, not taken from the authors' results. Across this sample there are approximately 610,000 distinct CDR3 sequences, with about a sixth seen only once. The ten most abundant clones make up approximately 15% of the sample.

For this chain, trimming is 1 base at the V end and 9 bases at the J end, and the number of junction bases without a gene match is 8. The CDR3 runs 15 amino acids, cysteine and phenylalanine included. Only the CDR3 portion is preserved as DNA: 45 bases, with reading frame beginning at the first base. CDR1 and CDR2 (LGHDT, YNNKEL) derive from the germline V gene (reference sequence). This chain is built from TRBV3-1 and TRBJ2-1; 8 of the junction bases match TRBD2. This specimen consisted of PBMCs, obtained about 5 days after the first yellow fever vaccination. This clonotype originated in a man younger than 30 who received the YFV17D yellow fever vaccine. The CDR3 has the sequence CASSQGVGGAAEQFF. The sequence in DNA is TGTGCCAGCAGCCAAGGGGTCGGGGGGGCCGCTGAGCAGTTCTTC.